This passage covers 15 T cell receptor beta chains from one sample sequenced in a study of blood T cell repertoires in COVID-19. Produced via immunoSEQ multiplex PCR; TCRdb's table is partial and in-frame only. The repertoire holds roughly 150,000 clones, with approximately 88% as singletons. Sequencing was carried out using peripheral blood. The receptors derive from a human donor in a cohort sampled during active COVID-19.

This chain joins TRBV4-3 and TRBJ2-7, with TRBD1 matching 9 bases. The CDR3 has 16 amino acids. Germline CDR1 is LGHNA and CDR2 is YSLEER. Germline trimming cut 1 base from V and 3 bases from J; bases unmatched to any gene: 7. DNA of the CDR3: TGCGCCAGCAGCCAAGCTCCCGGGACAGGGATCTACGAGCAGTACTTC. It encodes CASSQAPGTGIYEQYF.

The chain combines TRBV12-3 or TRBV12-4 with TRBJ2-7; D might be TRBD2 (6 bases). The CDR3 is 12 amino acids. The V gene lost 6 bases and the J gene lost 2 bases, with 8 bases spanning the gap. CDR3 protein: CASRSGAYEQYF. In DNA, the CDR3 is TGTGCCAGCAGGTCGGGGGCCTACGAGCAGTACTTC.

The V call is TRBV5-4, the J call TRBJ2-2, with TRBD1 matching over 9 bases. Germline V CDR1 and CDR2: SGHNT, YYREEE (reference sequence). CDR3 length equals 16 residues. The V gene end was trimmed by 4 bases and the J gene end by 3 bases; junction bases not matched to a gene: 7. The CDR3 nucleotides are TGTGCCAGCAGCCCCGCGGGACAGGGATACACCGGGGAGCTGTTTTTT. Amino acid sequence: CASSPAGQGYTGELFF.

The chain is built from TRBV24-1 and TRBJ1-2; possibly TRBD1 for D (6 bases). Trimming cost V 4 bases and J 7 bases, with 15 bases left between them. Germline V gene data show CDR1 as KGHDR and CDR2 as SFDVKD. This CDR3 region has 14 residues. CDR3 DNA sequence: TGTGCCACCAGTGAGTCTGGGGGGGCAGGTGGCTACACCTTC. Amino acid sequence: CATSESGGAGGYTF.

Regarding this clone: An end of the junction does not agree with germline; a read error may underlie this. The chain combines TRBV7-7 with TRBJ2-2; 7 bases match TRBD1. The length of the CDR3 is 16 residues. Germline V gene lookup returns CDR1 SSHAT and CDR2 FNYEAQ (reference sequence). CDR3 sequence reads: CASSSWTGANTGELFF. The CDR3 nucleotides are TGTGCTAGCAGCTCTTGGACAGGAGCGAACACCGGGGAGCTGTTTTTT.

The genes are TRBV25-1 and TRBJ2-7; weak D call: TRBD2 (5 bases). Germline CDR1 and CDR2: MGHDK and SYGVNS. Trimming removed 2 bases from V and 4 bases from J, with 15 bases in between. This CDR3 region has 15 residues. CDR3 bases: TGTGCCAGCAGTGAAGGAAGAGGGATTGTTTACGAGCAGTACTTC. Translation: CASSEGRGIVYEQYF.

The rearrangement links TRBV5-1 to TRBJ2-2; D may be TRBD2 (6 bases). Germline V gene lookup returns CDR1 SGHRS and CDR2 YFSETQ. CDR3 length equals 16 residues. The V end was cut by 0 bases, the J end by 3 bases, with 12 bases between. CDR3 nucleotide sequence: TGCGCCAGCAGCTTGGCTGGTAGCGGTGACACCGGGGAGCTGTTTTTT. Its translation is CASSLAGSGDTGELFF.

The V gene is TRBV7-8, the J gene TRBJ1-2, with 10 nucleotides matching TRBD1. Germline V lookup: CDR1 SGHVS, CDR2 FQNEAQ. This CDR3 contains 17 residues. Trimming removed 7 bases from V and 3 bases from J; junction bases left unmatched: 14. CDR3 nucleotides: TGTGCCAGCACTATTAGAAGAGACAGGGGGCGCGACTATGGCTACACCTTC. Amino acid sequence: CASTIRRDRGRDYGYTF.

As DNA, the CDR3 is TGTGCCAGCAGGGAGCAGGGGGCGGGTGGCTACACCTTC. Translation: CASREQGAGGYTF. The J gene is TRBJ1-2, the V gene TRBV6-5, with 8 positions matching TRBD1. The CDR3 covers 13 residues. CDR1 is MNHEY, CDR2 SVGAGI, per germline. The junction had 7 bases not matched to a gene; V was cut back by 6 bases and J by 7 bases.

J is TRBJ1-6 and V is TRBV7-2; a weak D match, TRBD1 (5 bases). The CDR3 length is 16 residues. Germline CDR1 and CDR2: SGHTA and FQGNSA. V was cut by 4 bases and J by 1 base, with 11 bases left in between. This chain's CDR3 is CASSSGSLSYNSPLHF. The CDR3 DNA follows: TGTGCCAGCAGCTCAGGGTCCTTGTCCTATAATTCACCCCTCCACTTT. The entire variable domain, with the rest obtained from reference TRBV7-2 and TRBJ1-6, is as follows: GAGVSQSPSNKVTEKGKDVELRCDPISGHTALYWYRQSLGQGLEFLIYFQGNSAPDKSGLPSDRFSAERTGGSVSTLTIQRTQQEDSAVYLCASSSGSLSYNSPLHFGNGTRLTVT.

The chain couples TRBV5-4 to TRBJ1-1, with 7 bases fitting TRBD1. Germline CDR1 is SGHNT and CDR2 is YYREEE (reference sequence). J was trimmed by 4 bases and V by 0 bases; bases with no gene match: 6. The CDR3 consists of 15 residues. CDR3 DNA: TGTGCCAGCAGCTTGGCCGGAGGGGGCCGCACTGAAGCTTTCTTT. Amino acids: CASSLAGGGRTEAFF.

CDR3 in DNA: TGTGCCAGCGGGACTGTCATGAACACTGAAGCTTTCTTT. Translating it yields CASGTVMNTEAFF. The chain is built from TRBV7-9 and TRBJ1-1; a possible D gene is TRBD1 (5 bases). Trimming took 8 bases from V and 0 from J, leaving 10 bases between them. Germline values: CDR1 SEHNR, CDR2 FQNEAQ (reference sequence). This CDR3 spans 13 amino acids.

This clone was recorded a few times. V is TRBV25-1 and J is TRBJ2-7, with 7 bases aligning to TRBD1. The CDR3 is 15 amino acids. CDR1 and CDR2 (germline): MGHDK, SYGVNS. V shed 4 bases and J 2 bases; nucleotides not matched to a gene: 8. CDR3 in DNA: TGTGCCAGCAGTGGCCGGGACAGAGACCCCTACGAGCAGTACTTC. It yields the protein CASSGRDRDPYEQYF.

V and J are TRBV5-6 and TRBJ2-1, with D hard to call. Trimming shortened V by 0 bases and J by 4 bases, and 5 bases separated the two germline ends. CDR1 and CDR2 from the germline V gene are SGHDT and YYEEEE. There are 13 residues in the CDR3. CDR3 amino acids: CASSLVRYNEQFF. The CDR3 DNA follows: TGTGCCAGCAGCTTGGTGAGGTACAATGAGCAGTTCTTC.

The chain combines TRBV5-5 with TRBJ2-5; 8 bases line up with TRBD1. The junction had 6 bases not matched to a gene; V was cut back by 0 bases and J by 5 bases. This CDR3 is built from 15 residues. CDR1 is SGHKS, CDR2 YYEKEE, per germline (reference sequence). The DNA of the CDR3 is TGTGCCAGCAGCTTGGCCGGGACAGGCAAGGAGACCCAGTACTTC. Amino acids: CASSLAGTGKETQYF.